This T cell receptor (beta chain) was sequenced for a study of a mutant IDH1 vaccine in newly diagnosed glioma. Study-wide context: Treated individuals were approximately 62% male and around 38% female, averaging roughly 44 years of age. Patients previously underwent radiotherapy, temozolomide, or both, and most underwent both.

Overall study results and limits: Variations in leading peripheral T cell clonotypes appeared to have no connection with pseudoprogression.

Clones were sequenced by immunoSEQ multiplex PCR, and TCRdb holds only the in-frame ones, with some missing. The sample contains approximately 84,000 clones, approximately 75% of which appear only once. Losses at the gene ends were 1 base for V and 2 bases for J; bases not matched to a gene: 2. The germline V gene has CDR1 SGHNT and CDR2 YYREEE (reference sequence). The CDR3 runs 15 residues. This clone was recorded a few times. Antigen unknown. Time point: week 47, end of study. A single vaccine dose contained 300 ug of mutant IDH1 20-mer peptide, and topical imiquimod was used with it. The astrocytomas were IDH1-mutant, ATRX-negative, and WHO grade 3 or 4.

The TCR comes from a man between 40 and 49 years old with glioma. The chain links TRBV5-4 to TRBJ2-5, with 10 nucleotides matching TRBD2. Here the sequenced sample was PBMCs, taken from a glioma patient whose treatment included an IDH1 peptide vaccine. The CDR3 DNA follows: TGTGCCAGCAGCTTGTCTAGCGGGAGACAAGAGACCCAGTACTTC. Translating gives CASSLSSGRQETQYF.